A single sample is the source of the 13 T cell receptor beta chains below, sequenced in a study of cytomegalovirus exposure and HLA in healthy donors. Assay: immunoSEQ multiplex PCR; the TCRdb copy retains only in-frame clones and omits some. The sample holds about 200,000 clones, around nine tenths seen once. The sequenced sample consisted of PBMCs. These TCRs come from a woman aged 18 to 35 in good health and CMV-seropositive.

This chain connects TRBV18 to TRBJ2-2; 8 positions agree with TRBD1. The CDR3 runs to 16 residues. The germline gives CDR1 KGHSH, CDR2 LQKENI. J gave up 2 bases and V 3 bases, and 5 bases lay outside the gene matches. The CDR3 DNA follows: TGTGCCAGCTCACCGCCTGGACAGGGTAACACCGGGGAGCTGTTTTTT. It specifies CASSPPGQGNTGELFF.

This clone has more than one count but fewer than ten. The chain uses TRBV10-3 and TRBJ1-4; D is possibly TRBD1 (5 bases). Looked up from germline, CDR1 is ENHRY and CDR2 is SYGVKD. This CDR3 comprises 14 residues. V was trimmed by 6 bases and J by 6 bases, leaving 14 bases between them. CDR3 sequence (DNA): TGTGCCATCAGGGGGGACTCTGGCGATGAAAAACTGTTTTTT. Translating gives CAIRGDSGDEKLFF.

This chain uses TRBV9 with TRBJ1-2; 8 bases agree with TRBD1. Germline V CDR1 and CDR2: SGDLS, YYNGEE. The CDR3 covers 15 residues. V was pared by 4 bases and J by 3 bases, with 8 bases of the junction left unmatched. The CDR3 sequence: CASSLNPDRDYGYTF. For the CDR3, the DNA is TGTGCCAGCAGCCTCAATCCGGACAGGGACTATGGCTACACCTTC. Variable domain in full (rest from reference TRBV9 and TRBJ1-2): DSGVTQTPKHLITATGQRVTLRCSPRSGDLSVYWYQQSLDQGLQFLIQYYNGEERAKGNILERFSAQQFPDLHSELNLSSLELGDSALYFCASSLNPDRDYGYTFGSGTRLTVV.

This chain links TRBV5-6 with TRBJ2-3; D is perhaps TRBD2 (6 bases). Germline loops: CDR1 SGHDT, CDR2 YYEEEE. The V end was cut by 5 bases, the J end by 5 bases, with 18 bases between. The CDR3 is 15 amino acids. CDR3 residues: CASRLLGGAEDTQYF. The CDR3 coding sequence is TGTGCCAGCAGACTCCTCGGCGGGGCTGAAGATACGCAGTATTTT.

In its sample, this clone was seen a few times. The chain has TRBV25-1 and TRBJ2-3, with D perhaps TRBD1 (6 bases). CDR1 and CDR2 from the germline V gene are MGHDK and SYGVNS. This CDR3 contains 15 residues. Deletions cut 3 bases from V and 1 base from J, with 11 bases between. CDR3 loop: CASSEGTSRTDTQYF. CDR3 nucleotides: TGTGCCAGCAGTGAGGGGACATCCCGCACAGATACGCAGTATTTT.

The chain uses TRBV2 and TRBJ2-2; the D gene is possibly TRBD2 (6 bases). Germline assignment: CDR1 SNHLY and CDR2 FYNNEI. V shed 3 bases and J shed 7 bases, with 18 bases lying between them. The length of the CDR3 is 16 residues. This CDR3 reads CASSDTSRRAIGELFF. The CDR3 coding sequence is TGTGCCAGCAGTGACACCAGCCGGAGGGCCATCGGGGAGCTGTTTTTT.

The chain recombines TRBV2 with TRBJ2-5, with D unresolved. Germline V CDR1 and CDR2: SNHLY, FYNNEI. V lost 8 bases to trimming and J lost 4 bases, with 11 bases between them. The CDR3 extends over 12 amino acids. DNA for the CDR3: TGTGCCAGCGCGCCCCACCGAGAGACCCAGTACTTC. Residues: CASAPHRETQYF.

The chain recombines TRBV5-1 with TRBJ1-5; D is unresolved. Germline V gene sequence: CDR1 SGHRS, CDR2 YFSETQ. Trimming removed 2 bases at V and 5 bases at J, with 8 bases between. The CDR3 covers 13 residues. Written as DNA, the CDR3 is TGCGCCAGCAGCTTCTACGGTGATCAGCCCCAGCATTTT. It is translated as CASSFYGDQPQHF.

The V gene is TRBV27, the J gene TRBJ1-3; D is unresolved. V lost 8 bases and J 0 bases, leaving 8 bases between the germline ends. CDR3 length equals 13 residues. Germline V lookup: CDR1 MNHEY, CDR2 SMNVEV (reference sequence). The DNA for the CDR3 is TGTGCCAGCGGCATCTTCTCTGGAAACACCATATATTTT. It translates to CASGIFSGNTIYF.

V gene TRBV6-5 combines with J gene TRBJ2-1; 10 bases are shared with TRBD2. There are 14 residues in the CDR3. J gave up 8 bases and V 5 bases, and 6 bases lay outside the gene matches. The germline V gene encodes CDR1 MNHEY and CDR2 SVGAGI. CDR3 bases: TGTGCCAGCAGTAGCGGGAGGGGGGGGGATGAGCAGTTCTTC. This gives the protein CASSSGRGGDEQFF.

The CDR3 sequence: CASSLQGSYGYTF. In DNA form, the CDR3 reads TGTGCCAGCAGCTTACAGGGGAGCTATGGCTACACCTTC. The chain joins TRBV5-6 to TRBJ1-2; 7 bases match TRBD1. The CDR3 length is 13 residues. V shed 2 bases and J 4 bases; nucleotides not matched to a gene: 2. Per the germline V gene, CDR1 is SGHDT and CDR2 is YYEEEE.

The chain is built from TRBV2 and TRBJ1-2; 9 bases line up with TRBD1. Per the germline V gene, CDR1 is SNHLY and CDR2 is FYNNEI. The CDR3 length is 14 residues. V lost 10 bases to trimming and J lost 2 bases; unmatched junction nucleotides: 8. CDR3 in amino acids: CATGGGTGNYGYTF. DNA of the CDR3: TGTGCCACCGGGGGGGGGACAGGGAACTATGGCTACACCTTC. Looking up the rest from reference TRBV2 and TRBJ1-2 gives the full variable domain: EPEVTQTPSHQVTQMGQEVILRCVPISNHLYFYWYRQILGQKVEFLVSFYNNEISEKSEIFDDQFSVERPDGSNFTLKIRSTKLEDSAMYFCATGGGTGNYGYTFGSGTRLTVV.

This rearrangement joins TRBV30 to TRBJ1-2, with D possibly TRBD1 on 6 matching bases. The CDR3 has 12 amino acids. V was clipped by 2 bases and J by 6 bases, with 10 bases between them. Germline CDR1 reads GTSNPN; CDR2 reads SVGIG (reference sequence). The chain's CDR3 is CAWSLGGNGYTF. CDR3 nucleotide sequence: TGTGCCTGGAGTTTAGGGGGAAATGGCTACACCTTC.